This is a list of T cell receptor beta chains from one sample in a study of shared clonotypes between healthy human individuals. Produced via immunoSEQ multiplex PCR; TCRdb's table is partial and in-frame only. The sample gives some 2.1 million clones, about 93% of which show up once; about 1.7% is in the top ten. The specimen was naive CD8+ T cells from PBMCs. Every receptor here comes from a man between 18 and 29 years old in good health. Some clones in this sample may be carry-over from other donors' samples. The CDR3 runs from the conserved cysteine through the conserved F or W. A D gene is named only where the DNA matches it firmly. Clone size is not always given. Where it is, it says once, few, many or a class for expanded clones.

J,V,size,D,CDR3,DNA
TRBJ2-1,TRBV7-2,NA,NA,CASSLPVWATSSYNEQFF,TGTGCCAGCAGCTTACCAGTTTGGGCCACGAGCTCCTACAATGAGCAGTTCTTC
TRBJ2-5,TRBV7-9,NA,NA,CASSLVARDNPRETQYF,TGTGCCAGCAGCTTAGTAGCTCGGGACAATCCGAGGGAGACCCAGTACTTC
TRBJ2-3,TRBV4-3,NA,NA,CASSQDRADTDTQYF,TGCGCCAGCAGCCAAGATCGAGCGGATACAGATACGCAGTATTTT
TRBJ1-1,TRBV2,NA,NA,CASLLNTEAFF,TGTGCCAGCTTGCTAAACACTGAAGCTTTCTTT
TRBJ2-3,TRBV7-3,NA,TRBD2,CASSPGLVTDTQYF,TGTGCCAGCAGCCCAGGACTAGTGACAGATACGCAGTATTTT
TRBJ2-1,TRBV11-2,NA,TRBD2,CASSFVTSGTTAPTSIF,TGTGCCAGCAGCTTCGTAACTAGCGGAACTACAGCTCCTACATCGATCTTC
TRBJ1-2,TRBV19,NA,NA,CASSIGPSAGYGYTF,TGTGCCAGTAGTATAGGACCCTCTGCCGGCTATGGCTACACCTTC
TRBJ2-7,TRBV4-2,NA,NA,CASSPLGLSYEQYF,TGTGCCAGCAGCCCCTTGGGACTTAGCTACGAGCAGTACTTC
TRBJ2-5,TRBV28,NA,NA,CASATLGGQETQYF,TGTGCCAGCGCCACGCTCGGTGGTCAAGAGACCCAGTACTTC
TRBJ1-1,TRBV28,NA,TRBD1,CASSSTRGRGNTEAFF,TGTGCCAGCAGTTCGACCAGGGGGCGAGGGAACACTGAAGCTTTCTTT
TRBJ1-6,TRBV9,once,NA,CASSLYAGGSPLHF,TGTGCCAGCAGCCTATATGCCGGGGGTTCACCCCTCCACTTT
TRBJ2-3,TRBV5-5,NA,NA,CASSLDDITQYF,TGTGCCAGCAGCTTGGATGATATTACGCAGTATTTT
TRBJ2-5,TRBV11-2,NA,TRBD1,CASSPGQVETQYF,TGTGCCAGCAGCCCTGGACAGGTGGAGACCCAGTACTTC
TRBJ1-2,TRBV28,NA,NA,CASSSHSELLGYTF,TGTGCCAGCAGTTCCCACTCCGAGCTTTTGGGCTACACCTTC
TRBJ2-7,TRBV6-1,NA,NA,CASGSSYEQYF,TGTGCCAGCGGGTCCTCCTACGAGCAGTACTTC
TRBJ1-2,TRBV27,NA,NA,CASSLGQSYGYTF,TGTGCCAGCAGTTTAGGACAGAGCTATGGCTACACCTTC
TRBJ1-1,TRBV15,NA,NA,CATTERLANTEAFF,TGTGCCACCACGGAAAGGTTGGCGAACACTGAAGCTTTCTTT
TRBJ1-2,TRBV7-9,NA,NA,CASSNVLGFTF,TGTGCCAGCAGCAACGTCTTGGGTTTCACCTTC
TRBJ2-3,TRBV7-2,NA,TRBD1,CASSLVRGQTDTQYF,TGTGCCAGCAGCTTAGTCAGGGGGCAAACAGATACGCAGTATTTT
TRBJ2-7,TRBV27,NA,TRBD2,CASSIPSSGPSLGLYF,TGTGCCAGCAGTATCCCATCTAGCGGGCCCTCCTTAGGTCTGTACTTC
TRBJ2-7,TRBV7-9,once,TRBD1,CASSRDSSYEQYF,TGTGCCAGCTCGAGGGACAGCTCCTACGAGCAGTACTTC
TRBJ2-2,TRBV4-1,NA,NA,CASSHPGTPNPGELFF,TGCGCCAGCAGCCATCCGGGGACGCCGAACCCCGGGGAGCTGTTTTTT
TRBJ1-1,TRBV19,NA,NA,CASSINALVGAFF,TGTGCCAGTAGTATAAATGCCTTGGTTGGAGCTTTCTTT
TRBJ2-1,TRBV21-1,NA,NA,CASSKGGGPLNGEQFF,TGTGCCAGCAGCAAAGGGGGAGGGCCACTGAACGGTGAGCAGTTCTTC
TRBJ1-1,TRBV6-6,NA,TRBD1,CASSYRTTGKNTEAFF,TGTGCCAGCAGTTACCGGACGACAGGGAAGAACACTGAAGCTTTCTTT
TRBJ2-1,TRBV15,once,NA,CATSPGFYNEQFF,TGTGCCACCAGTCCGGGGTTCTACAATGAGCAGTTCTTC
TRBJ1-2,TRBV27,NA,NA,CASRDPGRLYGYTF,TGTGCCAGCAGGGATCCCGGGAGGCTCTATGGCTACACCTTC
TRBJ2-1,TRBV30,NA,NA,CAWEGNYNEQFF,TGTGCCTGGGAGGGGAATTACAATGAGCAGTTCTTC
TRBJ2-1,TRBV27,NA,NA,CASSPKGGPYNEQFF,TGTGCCAGCAGTCCTAAAGGGGGACCGTACAATGAGCAGTTCTTC
TRBJ2-4,TRBV27,NA,TRBD2,CASSLGGGNRSLPKNIQYF,TGTGCCAGCAGTTTAGGGGGGGGGAATCGTTCTTTACCCAAAAACATTCAGTACTTC
TRBJ2-1,TRBV14,NA,NA,CASSHSNRDNEQFF,TGTGCCAGCAGCCACAGCAACAGGGACAATGAGCAGTTCTTC
TRBJ1-1,TRBV4-3,few,NA,CASSQGTEAFF,TGCGCCAGCAGCCAAGGCACTGAAGCTTTCTTT
TRBJ1-1,TRBV10-3,few,NA,CAISENAVTEAFF,TGTGCCATCAGCGAGAATGCCGTCACTGAAGCTTTCTTT
TRBJ2-3,TRBV11-2,NA,NA,CASSWGGPGTLLDTQYF,TGTGCCAGCAGCTGGGGGGGCCCCGGGACCCTTTTGGATACGCAGTATTTT
TRBJ2-7,TRBV27,NA,TRBD1,CASSPLSGTALYEQYF,TGTGCCAGCAGTCCCCTGTCCGGGACAGCCCTCTACGAGCAGTACTTC
TRBJ1-1,TRBV10-3,NA,TRBD1,CAIKEGGGREAFF,TGTGCCATCAAGGAGGGAGGGGGCCGTGAAGCTTTCTTT
TRBJ2-1,TRBV10-2,NA,NA,CASMLGPGLNEQFF,TGCGCCAGCATGCTCGGTCCGGGTCTCAATGAGCAGTTCTTC
TRBJ2-1,TRBV7-9,NA,NA,CASSQGRFNEQFF,TGTGCCAGCAGCCAGGGACGCTTCAATGAGCAGTTCTTC
TRBJ2-3,TRBV27,NA,NA,CASSLYSQGTDTQYF,TGTGCCAGCAGTTTATATTCGCAGGGCACAGATACGCAGTATTTT
TRBJ2-1,TRBV14,NA,NA,CASSHLYNEQFF,TGTGCCAGCAGCCACCTTTACAATGAGCAGTTCTTC
TRBJ2-5,TRBV19,NA,NA,CASSRNLPRGQETQYF,TGTGCCAGTAGCCGAAATCTACCCAGGGGTCAAGAGACCCAGTACTTC
TRBJ2-7,TRBV27,NA,NA,CASSLRTTTYEQYF,TGTGCCAGCAGCCTAAGAACGACCACCTACGAGCAGTACTTC